One sample yielded the 29 T cell receptor beta chains listed below, sequenced in a study of regulatory T cells in long-lasting Graves disease. Time point indicated: persistent/refractory GD, antithyroid drugs over 5 years with positive TRAb. Generation of the TCR library employed RNA extracted from PBMCs. With iRepertoire HTBI primers and Arm-PCR of CDR3 regions, TCR beta libraries were built. TCRdb re-called the multiplex PCR reads through MiXCR, storing one row per CDR3 protein. This table holds roughly 700,000 distinct CDR3 sequences, around 32% found once. The sample consisted of peripheral blood mononuclear cells (PBMCs), taken when the disease was refractory, from a patient treated with antithyroid drugs. The receptor source for this set is a female donor with Graves disease.

The chain recombines TRBV5-1 with TRBJ2-7, with a weak D call TRBD2 (6 bases). The V gene's germline CDR1 is SGHRS and CDR2 YFSETQ. Deletions cut 5 bases from V and 5 bases from J, with 20 bases between. The CDR3 length is 15 residues. The CDR3 sequence is CASRAEGVRSDEQYF. The CDR3 DNA sequence: TGCGCCAGCAGGGCGGAGGGAGTACGGAGTGACGAGCAGTACTTC. Variable domain in full (rest from reference TRBV5-1 and TRBJ2-7): KAGVTQTPRYLIKTRGQQVTLSCSPISGHRSVSWYQQTPGQGLQFLFEYFSETQRNKGNFPGRFSGRQFSNSRSEMNVSTLELGDSALYLCASRAEGVRSDEQYFGPGTRLTVT.

This clonotype was seen a few times. The chain uses TRBV30 and TRBJ2-3, with 7 bases aligning to TRBD2. The germline gives CDR1 GTSNPN, CDR2 SVGIG (reference sequence). The CDR3 runs to 14 residues. V trimming: 0 bases; J trimming: 1 base; junction bases outside the gene matches: 1. The CDR3 sequence is CAWSVGGGTDTQYF. CDR3 in DNA: TGTGCCTGGAGTGTGGGGGGGGGCACAGATACGCAGTATTTT.

This clonotype was seen more than once but under ten times. The V and J genes are TRBV12-5 and TRBJ2-5, with 7 bases identical to TRBD1. Germline V gene lookup returns CDR1 LGHNT and CDR2 FRNRAP. The CDR3 runs to 15 residues. Germline trimming cut 5 bases from V and 5 bases from J; bases unmatched to any gene: 11. The chain's CDR3 is CASGEPTGSRETQYF. CDR3 in DNA: TGTGCTAGTGGTGAGCCGACAGGGTCTCGGGAGACCCAGTACTTC.

The chain joins TRBV4-1 to TRBJ1-1; 10 positions match TRBD1. In germline, CDR1 is MGHRA, CDR2 YSYEKL. J lost 1 base, V lost 4 bases, and 6 bases had no gene match. This CDR3 has 16 residues. CDR3 sequence: CASSLSRQGANTEAFF. Here the CDR3 DNA reads TGCGCCAGCAGCCTAAGTAGACAGGGGGCGAACACTGAAGCTTTCTTT.

The table lists this clonotype with many counts. The rearrangement links TRBV30 to TRBJ2-5, with 10 bases fitting TRBD2. J was trimmed by 4 bases and V by 4 bases; bases with no gene match: 6. Germline V CDR1 and CDR2: GTSNPN, SVGIG (reference sequence). The length of the CDR3 is 14 residues. CDR3 sequence (DNA): TGTGCCTGGACGGGGCTAGCGGGAGCAGAGACCCAGTACTTC. It encodes CAWTGLAGAETQYF. The whole variable domain, filled in from reference TRBV30 and TRBJ2-5, reads SQTIHQWPATLVQPVGSPLSLECTVEGTSNPNLYWYRQAAGRGLQLLFYSVGIGQISSEVPQNLSASRPQDRQFILSSKKLLLSDSGFYLCAWTGLAGAETQYFGPGTRLLVL.

This sequence joins TRBV19 and TRBJ1-1, with 9 bases matching TRBD1. Trimming cost V 6 bases and J 7 bases; bases outside gene matches: 12. Germline lookup yields CDR1 LNHDA and CDR2 SQIVND (reference sequence). The CDR3 loop spans 15 amino acids. CDR3 nucleotides: TGTGCCAGTAGGAGTGTTGTCGGGACAGGGTTTGAAGCTTTCTTT. Translation: CASRSVVGTGFEAFF.

This chain uses TRBV15 with TRBJ2-7, with TRBD2 matching 9 bases. There are 15 residues in the CDR3. Germline-derived CDR1 and CDR2 are LNHNV and YYDKDF (reference sequence). The J segment lost 3 bases and the V segment lost 0 bases, leaving 3 bases of the junction unmatched. The DNA of the CDR3 is TGTGCCACCAGCAGAGATGGTAGCGGGAGCTACGAGCAGTACTTC. Its protein is CATSRDGSGSYEQYF. Filled out from reference TRBV15 and TRBJ2-7, the complete variable domain reads DAMVIQNPRYQVTQFGKPVTLSCSQTLNHNVMYWYQQKSSQAPKLLFHYYDKDFNNEADTPDNFQSRRPNTSFCFLDIRSPGLGDTAMYLCATSRDGSGSYEQYFGPGTRLTVT.

In this sample, this clonotype turned up a few times. CDR3 nucleotide sequence: TGCAGTGCTAACTACGGGGGCTACACCTTC. Translation: CSANYGGYTF. This chain uses TRBV20-1 with TRBJ1-2; D gene unclear. CDR1 is DFQATT, CDR2 SNEGSKA, per germline (reference sequence). There are 10 residues in the CDR3. V was cut by 4 bases and J by 8 bases, with 8 bases left in between.

There are a few counts of this clonotype. This chain joins TRBV28 and TRBJ1-5, with TRBD1 matching over 8 bases. CDR1 is MDHEN and CDR2 is SYDVKM in the germline V gene. V lost 3 bases and J lost 1; bases outside the gene matches: 5. The CDR3 contains 16 residues. For the CDR3, the DNA is TGTGCCAGCAGTTTCTCAGGGGGCTGGAGCAATCAGCCCCAGCATTTT. It is translated as CASSFSGGWSNQPQHF.

The CDR3 spells CASQRDRVQGQPQHF. The CDR3 bases are TGTGCCAGCCAACGCGACAGGGTCCAGGGGCAGCCCCAGCATTTT. The chain is built from TRBV28 and TRBJ1-5; TRBD1 agrees at 7 bases. V lost 8 bases to trimming and J lost 7 bases; unmatched junction nucleotides: 14. This CDR3 is 15 amino acids long. Germline V gene sequence: CDR1 MDHEN, CDR2 SYDVKM.

J is TRBJ1-2 and V is TRBV28; maybe TRBD1 (6 bases). Germline V lookup: CDR1 MDHEN, CDR2 SYDVKM. The CDR3 runs 12 residues. Deletions cut 4 bases from V and 13 bases from J, with 16 bases between. The CDR3 sequence: CASSSTGPRLTF. CDR3 nucleotides: TGTGCCAGCAGTTCGACAGGTCCTCGTCTCACCTTC.

The chain recombines TRBV6-5 with TRBJ1-6; D ambiguous. Germline loops: CDR1 MNHEY, CDR2 SVGAGI. Trimming left V 0 bases short and J 5 bases short, with 23 bases between. The CDR3 is 20 amino acids. Here the CDR3 DNA reads TGTGCCAGCAGTTACTCTAACCCACGGGGAGGCTCCATCGATAATTCACCCCTCCACTTT. Translated: CASSYSNPRGGSIDNSPLHF.

The chain has TRBV28 and TRBJ1-2, with TRBD1 identical over 8 bases. This CDR3 is built from 12 residues. The germline gives CDR1 MDHEN, CDR2 SYDVKM. Trimming cost V 5 bases and J 14 bases; bases outside gene matches: 10. This chain's CDR3 is CASSTGQGRLTF. The DNA of the CDR3 is TGTGCCAGCAGTACCGGACAGGGCCGCCTAACCTTC.

In this sample, this clonotype turned up a few times. A read error may account for a junction end that differs from germline. The rearrangement joins TRBV7-2 to TRBJ1-5; 8 bases line up with TRBD1. The CDR3 covers 14 residues. Germline-derived CDR1 and CDR2 are SGHTA and FQGNSA. The CDR3 DNA follows: TGTGCCAGCAACCCAGGACAGGGCAATAAGCCCCAGCATTTT. Protein: CASNPGQGNKPQHF.

The rearrangement joins TRBV27 to TRBJ1-2; possibly TRBD1 for D (5 bases). The CDR3 totals 14 residues. In germline, CDR1 is MNHEY, CDR2 SMNVEV (reference sequence). Trimming left V 0 bases short and J 4 bases short, with 9 bases between. CDR3 in amino acids: CASSLSQAPYGYTF. Here the CDR3 DNA reads TGTGCCAGCAGTTTATCACAGGCACCCTATGGCTACACCTTC.

The rearrangement links TRBV5-1 to TRBJ1-2; the match to TRBD1 covers 10 bases. Trimming at V came to 0 bases and at J to 4 bases, leaving 6 bases not matched to a gene. This CDR3 comprises 16 residues. Germline-derived CDR1 and CDR2 are SGHRS and YFSETQ. The CDR3 DNA reads TGCGCCAGCAGCTTGGCCGGGGACAGGGGTGGCTATGGCTACACCTTC. Translation: CASSLAGDRGGYGYTF.

This clonotype was observed a handful of times. The CDR3 DNA reads as TGCGCCAGCAGCTTGGCCGGCAGGGGGCTTGAGACCCAGTACTTC. Encoded protein: CASSLAGRGLETQYF. The chain combines TRBV5-1 with TRBJ2-5; 8 positions agree with TRBD1. V lost 0 bases to trimming and J lost 5 bases; unmatched junction nucleotides: 6. Germline lookup yields CDR1 SGHRS and CDR2 YFSETQ. This CDR3 comprises 15 residues.

This clonotype was seen more than once but under ten times. The V gene is TRBV25-1, the J gene TRBJ1-1, with 8 bases identical to TRBD1. The CDR3 consists of 16 residues. The J segment lost 1 base and the V segment lost 6 bases, leaving 10 bases of the junction unmatched. Germline-derived CDR1 and CDR2 are MGHDK and SYGVNS. The CDR3 protein is CASSLNSGTGNTEAFF. The CDR3 nucleotides are TGTGCCAGCAGCCTTAACTCCGGGACAGGGAACACTGAAGCTTTCTTT.

In its sample, this clonotype was seen many times. The V and J genes are TRBV27 and TRBJ1-1; 7 nucleotides match TRBD1. Germline V CDR1 and CDR2: MNHEY, SMNVEV (reference sequence). The V and J ends lost 5 bases and 2 bases, in that order; junction bases with no gene match: 8. The CDR3 consists of 15 residues. The CDR3 bases are TGTGCCAGCAGTCCCTCGACAGGGTCTAACACTGAAGCTTTCTTT. Translated: CASSPSTGSNTEAFF.

A word on this clonotype: At one end, the junction sequence differs from germline, possibly due to a read error. J is TRBJ2-7 and V is TRBV19, with 7 bases matching TRBD1. In germline, CDR1 is LNHDA, CDR2 SQIVND (reference sequence). This CDR3 is built from 18 residues. Here the CDR3 DNA reads TGTGCCAGTAAACCTACGGGGCGAGGGGGCAATAAGGGCTACGGGCAGTACTTC. This translates into CASKPTGRGGNKGYGQYF.

V and J are TRBV2 and TRBJ2-5; 7 bases match TRBD1. Germline-derived CDR1 and CDR2 are SNHLY and FYNNEI. Trimming removed 5 bases from V and 7 bases from J; junction bases left unmatched: 13. There are 15 residues in the CDR3. The DNA for the CDR3 is TGTGCCAGCAGTCCATACACAGGGGCCGGTGGGACCCAGTACTTC. As protein: CASSPYTGAGGTQYF.

For this clonotype: A read error is possible here, since a much larger clone lies one base away. V gene TRBV27 combines with J gene TRBJ1-6; 9 bases map to TRBD1. V lost 6 bases and J lost 0; bases outside the gene matches: 3. The CDR3 totals 16 residues. The germline CDR1 and CDR2 sequences are MNHEY and SMNVEV (reference sequence). CDR3 in DNA: TGTGCCAGCAGGCCGACAGGGGGCTCCTATAATTCACCCCTCCACTTT. Amino acids: CASRPTGGSYNSPLHF.

This clonotype was detected many times. This sequence joins TRBV6-2 or TRBV6-3 and TRBJ1-2; no definite D call. Per germline, CDR1 MNHEY and CDR2 SVGEGT. The length of the CDR3 is 14 residues. With 0 bases removed from V and 3 bases from J, the gap between germline ends came to 8 bases. The CDR3 sequence: CASSYSVSDYGYTF. CDR3 bases: TGTGCCAGCAGTTACTCGGTCTCGGACTATGGCTACACCTTC.

This clonotype appeared a few times. The chain is built from TRBV5-4 and TRBJ1-3, with D maybe TRBD1 (5 bases). V gave up 0 bases and J gave up 0 bases, with 10 bases separating them. Germline CDR1 is SGHNT and CDR2 is YYREEE (reference sequence). The CDR3 is 16 amino acids. Here the CDR3 DNA reads TGTGCCAGCAGCTTGGCAGGCAGGGCCTCTGGAAACACCATATATTTT. Encoded protein: CASSLAGRASGNTIYF.

This clonotype was seen more than once but under ten times. The V call is TRBV10-1, the J call TRBJ1-1, with 9 bases aligning to TRBD1. The J segment lost 7 bases and the V segment lost 2 bases, leaving 2 bases of the junction unmatched. The CDR3 length is 13 residues. Per germline, CDR1 WNHNN and CDR2 SYGVQD (reference sequence). The CDR3 sequence is CASSEGTGSEAFF. The CDR3, as DNA: TGCGCCAGCAGTGAGGGGACAGGGAGTGAAGCTTTCTTT.

V is TRBV20-1 and J is TRBJ2-5; 14 nucleotides align to TRBD2. CDR1 and CDR2 from the germline V gene are DFQATT and SNEGSKA (reference sequence). V lost 4 bases and J lost 5; bases outside the gene matches: 15. There are 18 residues in the CDR3. The CDR3 DNA follows: TGCAGTGCTATTCGAGGGACTAGCGGGAGACAGGGTGAGGAGACCCAGTACTTC. Translating gives CSAIRGTSGRQGEETQYF.

There are many counts of this clonotype. The chain links TRBV6-1 to TRBJ1-1; D gene unclear. From germline, CDR1 is MNHNS and CDR2 SASEGT. Trimming pared 4 bases from V and 4 bases from J, leaving 10 bases between. This CDR3 spans 13 amino acids. This CDR3 reads CASSVRESTEAFF. The CDR3 region has the DNA TGTGCCAGCAGTGTTCGGGAGTCCACTGAAGCTTTCTTT.

The sample holds a few counts of this clonotype. The V gene is TRBV6-2 or TRBV6-3, the J gene TRBJ1-5, with D perhaps matching TRBD1 (5 bases). The CDR3 is 16 residues long. The germline V gene has CDR1 MNHEY and CDR2 SVGEGT. Trimming stripped 4 bases from V and 5 bases from J, with 18 bases between. The CDR3 loop reads CASSWGDLTGYQPQHF. CDR3 nucleotide sequence: TGTGCCAGCAGTTGGGGGGACCTAACGGGCTATCAGCCCCAGCATTTT.

This clonotype was seen a few times. This chain uses TRBV18 with TRBJ2-5, with TRBD1 identical over 7 bases. The CDR3 length is 15 residues. Germline V gene data show CDR1 as KGHSH and CDR2 as LQKENI. After removal of 0 bases from V and 5 bases from J, the junction contained 6 bases not matched to a gene. The CDR3 bases are TGTGCCAGCTCACCACCCGGGACAGCGATGGAGACCCAGTACTTC. This sequence encodes CASSPPGTAMETQYF.